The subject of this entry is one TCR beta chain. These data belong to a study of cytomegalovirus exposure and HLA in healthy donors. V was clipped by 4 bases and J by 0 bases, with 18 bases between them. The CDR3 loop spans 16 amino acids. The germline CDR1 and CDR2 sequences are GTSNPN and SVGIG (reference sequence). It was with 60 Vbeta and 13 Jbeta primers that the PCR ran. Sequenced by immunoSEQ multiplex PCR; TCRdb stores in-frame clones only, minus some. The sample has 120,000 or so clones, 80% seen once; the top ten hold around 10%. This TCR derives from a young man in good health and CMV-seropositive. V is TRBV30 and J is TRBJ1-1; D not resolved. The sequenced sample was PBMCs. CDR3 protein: CAWTQRGVIMNTEAFF. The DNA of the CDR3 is TGTGCCTGGACCCAACGAGGAGTTATAATGAACACTGAAGCTTTCTTT.